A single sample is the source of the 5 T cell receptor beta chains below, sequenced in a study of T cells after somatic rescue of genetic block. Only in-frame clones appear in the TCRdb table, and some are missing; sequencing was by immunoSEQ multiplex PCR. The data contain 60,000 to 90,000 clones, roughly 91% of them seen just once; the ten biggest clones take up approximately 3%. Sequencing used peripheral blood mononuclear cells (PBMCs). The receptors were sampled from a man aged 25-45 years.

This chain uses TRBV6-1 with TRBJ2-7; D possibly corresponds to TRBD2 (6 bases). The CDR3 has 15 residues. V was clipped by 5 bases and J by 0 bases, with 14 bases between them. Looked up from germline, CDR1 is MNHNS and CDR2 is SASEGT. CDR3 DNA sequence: TGTGCCAGCAGTAAATCTGGACTAAACTCCTACGAGCAGTACTTC. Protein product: CASSKSGLNSYEQYF.

The CDR3 bases are TGCAGCGGAGGGTACAATGAGCAGTTCTTC. Translating gives CSGGYNEQFF. This chain uses TRBV29-1 with TRBJ2-1; perhaps TRBD2 as D (5 bases). In germline, CDR1 is SQVTM, CDR2 ANQGSEA. There are 10 residues in the CDR3. The V end was cut by 7 bases, the J end by 4 bases, with 5 bases between.

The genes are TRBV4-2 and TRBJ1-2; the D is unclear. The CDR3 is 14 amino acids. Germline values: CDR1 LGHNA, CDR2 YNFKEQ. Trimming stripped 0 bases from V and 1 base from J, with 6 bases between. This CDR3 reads CASSQDGNNYGYTF. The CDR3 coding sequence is TGTGCCAGCAGCCAAGATGGTAATAACTATGGCTACACCTTC.

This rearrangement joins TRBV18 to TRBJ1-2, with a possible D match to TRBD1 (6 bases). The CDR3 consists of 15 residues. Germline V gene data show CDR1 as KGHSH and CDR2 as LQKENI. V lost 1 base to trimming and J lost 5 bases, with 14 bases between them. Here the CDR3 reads CASSPRGAGEYGYTF. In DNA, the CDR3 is TGTGCCAGCTCACCACGCGGGGCAGGGGAATATGGCTACACCTTC.

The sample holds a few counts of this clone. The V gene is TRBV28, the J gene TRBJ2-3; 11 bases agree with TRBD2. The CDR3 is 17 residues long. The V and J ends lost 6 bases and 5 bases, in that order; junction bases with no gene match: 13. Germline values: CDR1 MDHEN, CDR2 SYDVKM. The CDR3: CASRGTSGLYRLDTQYF. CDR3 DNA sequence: TGTGCCAGCAGGGGGACTAGCGGCCTATACCGTCTAGATACGCAGTATTTT.